Listed below are T cell receptor beta chains from one sample, sequenced in a study of metastatic and nonmetastatic thyroid tumors. TCRdb re-called clones via MiXCR from the PCR reads. The top ten hold approximately 21% of the sample, which has 43,000 or so clones, roughly 15% seen once. The sequenced sample was blood. These receptors were collected from a female donor with papillary thyroid cancer or a benign thyroid nodule (not recorded which). Some clones in this sample may be carry-over from other donors' samples. The CDR3 runs from the conserved cysteine through the conserved F or W. The D gene is left open where the match is weak. Size is stated for part of the rows, as once, few or many counts, or as a class when the clone is expanded.

D gene | J gene | V gene | clone size | CDR3 DNA | CDR3 protein
. | TRBJ1-1 | TRBV4-2 | many | TGTGCCAGCAGCCCGGTGCAGGGGAACACTGAAGCTTTCTTT | CASSPVQGNTEAFF
. | TRBJ1-6 | TRBV10-1 | . | TGTGCCAGCACGCAGGCGGACCATCGCTATAATTCACCCCCCCACTTT | CASTQADHRYNSPPHF
. | TRBJ1-2 | TRBV12-3/TRBV12-4 | few | TGTGCCAGCAGTTTAGCGGGTCGGGGGGCGAGCTATGGCTACACCTTC | CASSLAGRGASYGYTF
. | TRBJ1-1 | TRBV5-1 | many | TGCGCCAGCAGCTTGGCCGTTTCGAACACTGAAGCTTTCTTT | CASSLAVSNTEAFF
. | TRBJ2-6 | TRBV29-1 | many | TGCAGCGTCGCGGGGGCGGCTGGCTCTGGGGCCAACGTCCTGACTTTC | CSVAGAAGSGANVLTF
. | TRBJ2-1 | TRBV6-1 | few | TGTGCCAGCAGTCGAGGGGACAATGAGCAGTTCTTC | CASSRGDNEQFF
TRBD1 | TRBJ1-6 | TRBV29-1 | many | TGCAGCGTTGGGGACAGCGATAATTCACCCCTCCACTTT | CSVGDSDNSPLHF
. | TRBJ2-3 | TRBV6-1 | few | TGTGCCAGCGTCCCGGTGTCTCGAGGACTACCGGATACGCAGTATTTT | CASVPVSRGLPDTQYF
. | TRBJ2-7 | TRBV12-3/TRBV12-4 | many | TGTGCCAGCAGTTTTGGGGGTTCCTACGAGCAGTACTTC | CASSFGGSYEQYF
. | TRBJ2-7 | TRBV5-1 | many | TGCGCCAGCCAAAGGGTATGGGCCAGGACCGAAGAGTTTTACGAGCAGTACTTC | CASQRVWARTEEFYEQYF
. | TRBJ1-4 | TRBV5-1 | many | TGCGCCAGCAGCTCACAGCTTGGGGCTAATGAAAAACTGTTTTTT | CASSSQLGANEKLFF
. | TRBJ2-2 | TRBV7-9 | many | TGTGCCAGCAGGGACGGGGACCCACGGACCGGGGAGCTGTTTTTT | CASRDGDPRTGELFF
TRBD1 | TRBJ2-2 | TRBV2 | many | TGTGCCAGCAATGGACAGGCGAACACCGGGGAGCTGTTTTTT | CASNGQANTGELFF
. | TRBJ2-5 | TRBV20-1 | few | TGCAGCTGTACTAGGAGGACCGAAGAGACCCAGTACTTC | CSCTRRTEETQYF
. | TRBJ2-1 | TRBV6-2/TRBV6-3 | . | TGTGCCAGCAGACCACACGTGCCCCGCACCTACAATGAGCAGTTCTTC | CASRPHVPRTYNEQFF
. | TRBJ2-2 | TRBV12-3/TRBV12-4 | many | TGTGCCAGCATCGCCGGGGCCAGCACCGGGGAGCTGTTTTTT | CASIAGASTGELFF
. | TRBJ2-3 | TRBV19 | many | TGTGCCAGTACCCCCGTAGGGCTTAGCACAGATACGCAGTATTTT | CASTPVGLSTDTQYF
. | TRBJ2-2 | TRBV14 | many | TGTGCCAGCAGCCAAGATGCGGGGTTAAACACCGGGGAGCTGTTTTTT | CASSQDAGLNTGELFF
. | TRBJ1-4 | TRBV2 | many | TGTGCCAGCACCCCGGCCCGGCCTAATGAAAAACTGTTTTTT | CASTPARPNEKLFF
. | TRBJ2-3 | TRBV12-3/TRBV12-4 | many | TGTGCCAGCAGTCTTGGGCAAATAGATACGCAGTATTTT | CASSLGQIDTQYF
TRBD1 | TRBJ1-4 | TRBV12-3/TRBV12-4 | many | TGTGCCAGCAGTCGAAGGACAGGGGGCAAGGCTAATGAAAAACTGTTTTTT | CASSRRTGGKANEKLFF
. | TRBJ1-2 | TRBV7-9 | many | TGTGCCAGCAGCCTCGGACTGGTGGCGGATGGCTACACCTTC | CASSLGLVADGYTF
. | TRBJ2-7 | TRBV20-1 | many | TGCAGTGCTAGGACGGTGGGGGATGGCAGCGACGAGCAGTACTTC | CSARTVGDGSDEQYF
. | TRBJ2-7 | TRBV27 | many | TGTGCCAGCTCCGTGGCCAACTTTTACGAGCAGTACTTC | CASSVANFYEQYF
TRBD1 | TRBJ2-7 | TRBV15 | . | TGTGCCACCAGCAGAGATCTAGGGACAGCCTACGAGCAGTACTTC | CATSRDLGTAYEQYF
. | TRBJ2-1 | TRBV30 | many | TGTGCCTGGAGTGTTATGTACAATGAGCAGTTCTTC | CAWSVMYNEQFF
TRBD1 | TRBJ2-2 | TRBV28 | . | TGTGCCAGCAGTGACAGGGGAAGCACCGGGGAGCTGTTTTTT | CASSDRGSTGELFF
. | TRBJ2-6 | TRBV20-1 | many | TGCAGTGCTGCCTTGTCTGGGGCCAACGTCCTGACTTTC | CSAALSGANVLTF
TRBD1 | TRBJ2-7 | TRBV12-5 | many | TGTGCTAGTGGCCCGGGACAGGGGGCCGGAGAGCAGTACTTC | CASGPGQGAGEQYF
TRBD2 | TRBJ2-5 | TRBV12-3/TRBV12-4 | . | TGTGCCAGCAGTACGGGAATAGCGGGAGATCCAAAGACCCAGTACTTC | CASSTGIAGDPKTQYF
. | TRBJ2-2 | TRBV19 | many | TGTGCCAGTAGACCAGACGGGAACACCGGGGAGCTGTTTTTT | CASRPDGNTGELFF
. | TRBJ1-1 | TRBV18 | . | TGTGCCAGCTCACCAGAGGGGGTCCATGGTGAAGCTTTCTTT | CASSPEGVHGEAFF
. | TRBJ1-6 | TRBV20-1 | many | TGCAGTGCTAGAGATCCCGGACGGAGCGTTAATTCACCCCTCCACTTT | CSARDPGRSVNSPLHF
TRBD2 | TRBJ2-7 | TRBV6-2/TRBV6-3 | many | TGTGCCAGCAGACCCCCCCCACGGGGCGGGAGGCCCGGGGACGAGCAGTACTTC | CASRPPPRGGRPGDEQYF
. | TRBJ2-1 | TRBV20-1 | many | TGCAGTGCTAGTGGTGGGAGTGGGCACAATGAGCAGTTCTTC | CSASGGSGHNEQFF
. | TRBJ1-1 | TRBV11-3 | . | TGTGCCAGCAGCTTAGTACGAGACACTGAAGCTTTCTTT | CASSLVRDTEAFF
TRBD2 | TRBJ2-7 | TRBV20-1 | many | TGCAGTGCAAATCTAGCGGGATCCTACGAGCAGTACTTC | CSANLAGSYEQYF
TRBD1 | TRBJ2-3 | TRBV6-5 | few | TGTGCCAGCAGTTACTTTAGACAGGGGGCGCGAACAGATACGCAGTATTTT | CASSYFRQGARTDTQYF
TRBD1 | TRBJ1-5 | TRBV6-1 | many | TGTGCCAGCAGTGGGGGACAGTTCAATCAGCCCCAGCATTTT | CASSGGQFNQPQHF
TRBD1 | TRBJ2-2 | TRBV6-1 | few | TGTGCCAGCAGAGGACAGGGGTTCACCGGGGAGCTGTTTTTT | CASRGQGFTGELFF